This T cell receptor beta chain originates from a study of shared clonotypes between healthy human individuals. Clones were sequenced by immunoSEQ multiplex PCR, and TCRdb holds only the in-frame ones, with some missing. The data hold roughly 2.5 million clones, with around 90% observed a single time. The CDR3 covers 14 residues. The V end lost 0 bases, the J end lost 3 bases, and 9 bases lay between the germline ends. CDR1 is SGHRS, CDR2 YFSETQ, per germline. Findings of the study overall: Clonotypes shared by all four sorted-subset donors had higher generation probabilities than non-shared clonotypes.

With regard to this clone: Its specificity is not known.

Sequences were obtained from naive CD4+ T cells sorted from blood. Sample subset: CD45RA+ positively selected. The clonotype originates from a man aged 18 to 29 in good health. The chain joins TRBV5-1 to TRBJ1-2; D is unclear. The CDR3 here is CASSLGTAYYGYTF. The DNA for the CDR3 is TGCGCCAGCAGCTTGGGGACGGCCTACTATGGCTACACCTTC. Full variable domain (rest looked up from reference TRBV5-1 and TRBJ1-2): KAGVTQTPRYLIKTRGQQVTLSCSPISGHRSVSWYQQTPGQGLQFLFEYFSETQRNKGNFPGRFSGRQFSNSRSEMNVSTLELGDSALYLCASSLGTAYYGYTFGSGTRLTVV.